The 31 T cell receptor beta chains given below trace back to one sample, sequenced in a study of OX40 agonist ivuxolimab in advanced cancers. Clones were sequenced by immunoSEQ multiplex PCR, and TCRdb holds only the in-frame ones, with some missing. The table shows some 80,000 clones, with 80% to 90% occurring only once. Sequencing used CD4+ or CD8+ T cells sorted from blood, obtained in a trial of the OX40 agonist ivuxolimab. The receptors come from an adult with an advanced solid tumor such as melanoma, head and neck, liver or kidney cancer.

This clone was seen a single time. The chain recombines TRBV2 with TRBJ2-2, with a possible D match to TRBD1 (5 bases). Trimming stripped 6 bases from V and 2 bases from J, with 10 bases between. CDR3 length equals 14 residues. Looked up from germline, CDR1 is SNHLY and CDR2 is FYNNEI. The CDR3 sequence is CASRFDSNTGELFF. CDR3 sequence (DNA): TGTGCCAGCAGGTTCGACAGCAACACCGGGGAGCTGTTTTTT.

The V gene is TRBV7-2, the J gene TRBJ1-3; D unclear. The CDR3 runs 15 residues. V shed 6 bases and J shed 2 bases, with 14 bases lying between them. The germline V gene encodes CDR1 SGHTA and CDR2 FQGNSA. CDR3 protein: CASSPVLSPGNTIYF. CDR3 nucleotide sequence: TGTGCCAGCAGTCCCGTGCTATCACCTGGAAACACCATATATTTT.

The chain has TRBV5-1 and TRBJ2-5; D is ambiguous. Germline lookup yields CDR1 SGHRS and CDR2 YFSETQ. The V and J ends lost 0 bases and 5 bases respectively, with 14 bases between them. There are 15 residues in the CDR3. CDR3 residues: CASSLASPNGETQYF. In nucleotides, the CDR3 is TGCGCCAGCAGCTTGGCGAGCCCCAACGGGGAGACCCAGTACTTC.

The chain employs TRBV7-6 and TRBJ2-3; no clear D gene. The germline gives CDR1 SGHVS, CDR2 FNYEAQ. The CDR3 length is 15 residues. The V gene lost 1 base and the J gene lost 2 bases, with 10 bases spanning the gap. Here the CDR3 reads CASSLVSADTDTQYF. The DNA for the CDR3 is TGTGCCAGCAGCTTAGTTTCGGCCGACACAGATACGCAGTATTTT. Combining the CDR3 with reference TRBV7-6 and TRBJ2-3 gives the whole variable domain GAGVSQSPRYKVTKRGQDVALRCDPISGHVSLYWYRQALGQGPEFLTYFNYEAQQDKSGLPNDRFSAERPEGSISTLTIQRTEQRDSAMYRCASSLVSADTDTQYFGPGTRLTVL.

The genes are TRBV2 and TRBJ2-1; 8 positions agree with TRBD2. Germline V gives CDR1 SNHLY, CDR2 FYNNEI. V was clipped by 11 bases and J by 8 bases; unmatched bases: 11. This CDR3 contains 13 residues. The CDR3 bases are TGTGCCGGCGGGCGCGGGGGGACGGATGAGCAGTTCTTC. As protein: CAGGRGGTDEQFF.

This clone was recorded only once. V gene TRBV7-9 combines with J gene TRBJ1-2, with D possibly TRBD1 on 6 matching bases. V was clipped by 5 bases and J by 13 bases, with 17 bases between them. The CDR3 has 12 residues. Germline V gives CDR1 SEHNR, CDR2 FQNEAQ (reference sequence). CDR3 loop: CASSLSLQGCTF. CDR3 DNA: TGTGCCAGCAGCCTAAGCTTGCAGGGGTGCACCTTC.

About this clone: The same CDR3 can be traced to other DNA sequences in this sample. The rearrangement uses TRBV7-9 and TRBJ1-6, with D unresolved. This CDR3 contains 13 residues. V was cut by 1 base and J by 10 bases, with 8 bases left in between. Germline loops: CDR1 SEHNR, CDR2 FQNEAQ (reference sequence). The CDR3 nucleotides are TGTGCCAGCAGCTTAGAAGGCGGGTCACCCCTCCACTTT. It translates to CASSLEGGSPLHF.

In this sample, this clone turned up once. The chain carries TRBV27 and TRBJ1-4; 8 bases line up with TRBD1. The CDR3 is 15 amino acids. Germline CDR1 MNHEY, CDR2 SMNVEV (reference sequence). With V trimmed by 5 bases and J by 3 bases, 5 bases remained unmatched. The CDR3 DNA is TGTGCCAGCAGTACTTGGACAGGGTCTAATGAAAAACTGTTTTTT. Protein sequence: CASSTWTGSNEKLFF.

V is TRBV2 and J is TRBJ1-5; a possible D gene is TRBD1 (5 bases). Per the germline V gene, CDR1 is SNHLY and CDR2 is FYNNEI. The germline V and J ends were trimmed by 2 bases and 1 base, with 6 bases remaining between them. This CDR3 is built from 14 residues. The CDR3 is CASSEQGSNQPQHF. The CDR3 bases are TGTGCCAGCAGTGAACAGGGAAGCAATCAGCCCCAGCATTTT.

The CDR3, as DNA: TGTGCCTGGACCCCCGCAGGGCGACCCACTGAAGCTTTCTTT. Protein product: CAWTPAGRPTEAFF. The rearrangement joins TRBV30 to TRBJ1-1, with D maybe TRBD1 (5 bases). Germline loops: CDR1 GTSNPN, CDR2 SVGIG (reference sequence). Deletions cut 4 bases from V and 4 bases from J, with 16 bases between. The CDR3 loop spans 14 amino acids.

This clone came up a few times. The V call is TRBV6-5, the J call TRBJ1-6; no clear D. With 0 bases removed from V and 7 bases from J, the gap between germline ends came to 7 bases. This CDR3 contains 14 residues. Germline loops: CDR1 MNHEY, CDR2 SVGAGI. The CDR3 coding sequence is TGTGCCAGCAGTTACTCCTTGGGGAATTCACCCCTCCACTTT. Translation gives CASSYSLGNSPLHF.

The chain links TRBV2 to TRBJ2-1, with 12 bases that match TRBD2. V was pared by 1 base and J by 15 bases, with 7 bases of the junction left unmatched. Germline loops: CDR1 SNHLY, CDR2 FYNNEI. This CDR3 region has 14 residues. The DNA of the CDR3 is TGTGCCAGCAGTGAAGAGGCTAGCGGGGGGGCCCGGTTCTTC. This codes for CASSEEASGGARFF.

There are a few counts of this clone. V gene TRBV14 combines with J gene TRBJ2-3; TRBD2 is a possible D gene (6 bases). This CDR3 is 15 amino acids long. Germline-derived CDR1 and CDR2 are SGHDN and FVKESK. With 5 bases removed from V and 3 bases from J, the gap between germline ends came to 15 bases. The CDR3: CASSDPGRGTDTQYF. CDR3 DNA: TGTGCCAGCAGCGATCCCGGTCGGGGGACAGATACGCAGTATTTT.

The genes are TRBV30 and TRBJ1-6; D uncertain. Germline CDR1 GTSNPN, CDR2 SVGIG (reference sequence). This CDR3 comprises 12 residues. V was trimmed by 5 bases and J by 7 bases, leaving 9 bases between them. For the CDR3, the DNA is TGTGCCTGGTCCAAAATCAATTCACCCCTCCACTTT. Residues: CAWSKINSPLHF.

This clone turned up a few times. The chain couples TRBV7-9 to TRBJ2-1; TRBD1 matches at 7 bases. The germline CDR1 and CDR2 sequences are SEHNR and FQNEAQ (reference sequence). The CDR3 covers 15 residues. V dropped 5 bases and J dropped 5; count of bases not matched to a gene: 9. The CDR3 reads CASSLTGTEHNEQFF. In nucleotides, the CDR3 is TGTGCCAGCAGCCTCACCGGGACAGAACACAATGAGCAGTTCTTC.

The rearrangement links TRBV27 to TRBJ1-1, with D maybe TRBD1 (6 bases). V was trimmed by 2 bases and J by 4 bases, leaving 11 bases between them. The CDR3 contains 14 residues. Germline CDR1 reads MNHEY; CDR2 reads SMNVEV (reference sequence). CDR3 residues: CASSLRGQGTEAFF. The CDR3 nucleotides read TGTGCCAGCAGTTTACGGGGGCAGGGCACTGAAGCTTTCTTT.

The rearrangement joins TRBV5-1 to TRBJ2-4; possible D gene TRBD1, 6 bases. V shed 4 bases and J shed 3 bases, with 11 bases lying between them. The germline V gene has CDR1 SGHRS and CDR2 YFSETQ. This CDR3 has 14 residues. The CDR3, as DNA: TGCGCCAGCAGCGATCAGACAGGCAAAAACATTCAGTACTTC. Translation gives CASSDQTGKNIQYF.

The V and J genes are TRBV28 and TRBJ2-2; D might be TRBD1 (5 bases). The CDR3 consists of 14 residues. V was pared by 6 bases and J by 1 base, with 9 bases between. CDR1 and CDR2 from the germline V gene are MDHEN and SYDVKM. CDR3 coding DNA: TGTGCCAGCAGATCTGGACAGAACACCGGGGAGCTGTTTTTT. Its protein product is CASRSGQNTGELFF.

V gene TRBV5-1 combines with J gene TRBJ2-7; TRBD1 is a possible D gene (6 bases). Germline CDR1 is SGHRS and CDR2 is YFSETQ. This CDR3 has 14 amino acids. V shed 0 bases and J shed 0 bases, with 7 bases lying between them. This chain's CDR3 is CASSLEDSSYEQYF. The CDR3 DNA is TGCGCCAGCAGCTTGGAGGACAGCTCCTACGAGCAGTACTTC.

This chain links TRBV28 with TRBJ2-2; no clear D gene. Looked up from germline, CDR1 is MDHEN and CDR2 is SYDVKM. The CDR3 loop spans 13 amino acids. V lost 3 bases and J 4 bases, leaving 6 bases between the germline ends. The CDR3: CASSLPPTGELFF. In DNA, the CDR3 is TGTGCCAGCAGTTTGCCACCCACCGGGGAGCTGTTTTTT. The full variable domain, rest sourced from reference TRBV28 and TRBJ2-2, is DVKVTQSSRYLVKRTGEKVFLECVQDMDHENMFWYRQDPGLGLRLIYFSYDVKMKEKGDIPEGYSVSREKKERFSLILESASTNQTSMYLCASSLPPTGELFFGEGSRLTVL.

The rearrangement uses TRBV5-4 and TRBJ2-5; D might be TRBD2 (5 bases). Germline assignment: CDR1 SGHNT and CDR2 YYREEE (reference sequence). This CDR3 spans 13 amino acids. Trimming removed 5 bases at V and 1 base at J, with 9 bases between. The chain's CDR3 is CASRPGSQETQYF. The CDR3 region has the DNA TGTGCCAGCAGGCCGGGATCCCAAGAGACCCAGTACTTC.

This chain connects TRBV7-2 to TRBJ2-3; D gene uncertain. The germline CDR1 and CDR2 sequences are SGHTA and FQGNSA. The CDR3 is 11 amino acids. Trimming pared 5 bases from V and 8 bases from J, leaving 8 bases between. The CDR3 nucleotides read TGTGCCAGCAGCGAATTGAGTACGCAGTATTTT. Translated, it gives CASSELSTQYF.

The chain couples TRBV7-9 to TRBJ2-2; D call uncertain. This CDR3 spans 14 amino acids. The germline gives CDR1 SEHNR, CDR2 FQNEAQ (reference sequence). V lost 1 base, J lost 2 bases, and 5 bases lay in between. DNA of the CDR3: TGTGCCAGCAGCTTAGTTCTCAACACCGGGGAGCTGTTTTTT. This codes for CASSLVLNTGELFF. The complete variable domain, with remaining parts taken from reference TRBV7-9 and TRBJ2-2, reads DTGVSQNPRHKITKRGQNVTFRCDPISEHNRLYWYRQTLGQGPEFLTYFQNEAQLEKSRLLSDRFSAERPKGSFSTLEIQRTEQGDSAMYLCASSLVLNTGELFFGEGSRLTVL.

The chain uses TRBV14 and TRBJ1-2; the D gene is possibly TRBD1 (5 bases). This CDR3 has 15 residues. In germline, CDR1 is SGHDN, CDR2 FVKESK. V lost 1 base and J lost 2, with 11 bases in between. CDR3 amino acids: CASSQGSGQNYGYTF. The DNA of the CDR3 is TGTGCCAGCAGCCAAGGTTCAGGACAAAACTATGGCTACACCTTC.

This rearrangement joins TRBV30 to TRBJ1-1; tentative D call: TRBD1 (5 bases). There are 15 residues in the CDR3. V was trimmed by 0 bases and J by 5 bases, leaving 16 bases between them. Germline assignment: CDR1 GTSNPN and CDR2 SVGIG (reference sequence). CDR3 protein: CAWSVISSRGTEAFF. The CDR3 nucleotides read TGTGCCTGGAGTGTAATTTCCTCCCGGGGGACTGAAGCTTTCTTT.

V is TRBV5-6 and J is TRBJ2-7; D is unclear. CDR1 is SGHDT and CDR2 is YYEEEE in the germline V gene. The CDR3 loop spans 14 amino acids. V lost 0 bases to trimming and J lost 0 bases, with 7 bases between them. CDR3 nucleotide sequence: TGTGCCAGCAGCTTGGATCCCAACTCCTACGAGCAGTACTTC. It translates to CASSLDPNSYEQYF.

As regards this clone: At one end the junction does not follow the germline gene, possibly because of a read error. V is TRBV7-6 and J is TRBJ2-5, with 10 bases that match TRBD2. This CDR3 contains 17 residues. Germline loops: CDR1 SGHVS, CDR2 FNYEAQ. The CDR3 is CASSSTAGGPQQGTQYF. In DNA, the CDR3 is TGTGCCAGCAGCTCCACAGCGGGGGGGCCGCAGCAAGGGACCCAGTACTTC.

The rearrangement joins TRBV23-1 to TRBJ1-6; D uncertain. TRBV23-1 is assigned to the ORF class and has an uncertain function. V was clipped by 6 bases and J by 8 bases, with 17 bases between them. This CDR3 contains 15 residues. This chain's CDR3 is CASSSLGPNYSPLHF. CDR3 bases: TGCGCCAGCAGCTCCCTCGGGCCTAATTATTCACCCCTCCACTTT.

CDR3 sequence (DNA): TGTGCCAGTAGTATCGTTGGGGCGGCTGGGGCCAACGTCCTGACTTTC. It translates to CASSIVGAAGANVLTF. V usage is TRBV19 and J usage is TRBJ2-6; tentatively, D is TRBD1 (5 bases). The length of the CDR3 is 16 residues. Trimming pared 3 bases from V and 2 bases from J, leaving 11 bases between. The V gene's germline CDR1 is LNHDA and CDR2 SQIVND (reference sequence).

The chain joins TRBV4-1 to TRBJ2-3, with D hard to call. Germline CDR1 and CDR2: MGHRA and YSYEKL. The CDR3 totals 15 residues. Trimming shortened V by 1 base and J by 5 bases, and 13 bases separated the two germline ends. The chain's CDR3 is CASSQVMAAKDTQYF. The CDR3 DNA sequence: TGCGCCAGCAGCCAAGTAATGGCAGCGAAAGATACGCAGTATTTT.

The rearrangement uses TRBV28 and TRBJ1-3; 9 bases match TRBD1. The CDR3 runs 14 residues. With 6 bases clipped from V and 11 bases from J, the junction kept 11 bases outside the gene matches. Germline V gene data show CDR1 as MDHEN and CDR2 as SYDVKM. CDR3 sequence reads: CASRGQGNPNAIYF. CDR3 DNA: TGTGCCAGCAGAGGACAGGGGAACCCCAACGCCATATATTTT.